The rows below give T cell receptor beta chains drawn from one sample of a study of OX40 agonist ivuxolimab in advanced cancers. Using immunoSEQ multiplex PCR, the repertoire was profiled, and TCRdb retains in-frame clones only, with some absent. The profile shows about 93,000 clones, around nine tenths of them singletons. This material consisted of CD4+ or CD8+ T cells sorted from blood, taken in a trial of the OX40 agonist ivuxolimab. All receptors come from an adult with an advanced solid tumor such as melanoma, head and neck, liver or kidney cancer. Each CDR3 is given with its conserved first and last residue. A D gene is named only where the DNA matches it firmly. Expanded clones are given a class, and other clones once, few, many or no size at all.

j_call: TRBJ2-7
v_call: TRBV5-1
clone_size: .
d_call: .
cdr3_aa: CASSLPGGTYEQYF
cdr3_nt: TGCGCCAGCAGCTTGCCGGGCGGTACCTACGAGCAGTACTTC

j_call: TRBJ2-1
v_call: TRBV28
clone_size: .
d_call: TRBD2
cdr3_aa: CASSLGGGLNEQFF
cdr3_nt: TGTGCCAGCAGTTTAGGGGGGGGTCTGAATGAGCAGTTCTTC

j_call: TRBJ2-6
v_call: TRBV25-1
clone_size: once
d_call: .
cdr3_aa: CASSGVSGGPGANVLTF
cdr3_nt: TGTGCCAGCAGTGGGGTTAGTGGGGGGCCTGGGGCCAACGTCCTGACTTTC

j_call: TRBJ1-4
v_call: TRBV6-5
clone_size: .
d_call: TRBD1
cdr3_aa: CASSSGQGSEKLFF
cdr3_nt: TGTGCCAGCAGCTCTGGACAGGGGTCCGAAAAACTGTTTTTT

j_call: TRBJ2-7
v_call: TRBV30
clone_size: .
d_call: .
cdr3_aa: CAWSRRSPYEQYF
cdr3_nt: TGTGCCTGGAGTAGGCGGAGCCCCTACGAGCAGTACTTC

j_call: TRBJ2-7
v_call: TRBV19
clone_size: .
d_call: .
cdr3_aa: CASSIGRSFEQYF
cdr3_nt: TGTGCCAGTAGTATAGGCCGGTCTTTCGAGCAGTACTTC

j_call: TRBJ1-1
v_call: TRBV2
clone_size: .
d_call: .
cdr3_aa: CASSGDAFWFF
cdr3_nt: TGTGCCAGCAGTGGGGACGCCTTCTGGTTCTTT

j_call: TRBJ2-3
v_call: TRBV19
clone_size: .
d_call: .
cdr3_aa: CASSTQRAEGTDTQYF
cdr3_nt: TGTGCCAGTAGTACCCAGCGGGCCGAAGGCACAGATACGCAGTATTTT

j_call: TRBJ2-3
v_call: TRBV19
clone_size: .
d_call: .
cdr3_aa: CASRGAGRTDTQYF
cdr3_nt: TGTGCCAGTAGGGGAGCAGGGAGGACAGATACGCAGTATTTT

j_call: TRBJ2-7
v_call: TRBV7-2
clone_size: .
d_call: .
cdr3_aa: CASKGGAEDYEQYF
cdr3_nt: TGTGCCAGCAAGGGCGGGGCGGAGGACTACGAGCAGTACTTC

j_call: TRBJ1-1
v_call: TRBV28
clone_size: .
d_call: .
cdr3_aa: CASRSLRGSAGAFF
cdr3_nt: TGTGCCAGCAGATCCTTGAGGGGGTCCGCTGGGGCTTTCTTT

j_call: TRBJ1-1
v_call: TRBV11-2
clone_size: .
d_call: .
cdr3_aa: CASSLVGRNTEAFF
cdr3_nt: TGTGCCAGCAGCTTAGTGGGGCGGAACACTGAAGCTTTCTTT

j_call: TRBJ1-5
v_call: TRBV19
clone_size: once
d_call: .
cdr3_aa: CASSTLGNSNQPQHF
cdr3_nt: TGTGCCAGTAGTACGTTGGGAAATAGCAATCAGCCCCAGCATTTT

j_call: TRBJ2-7
v_call: TRBV28
clone_size: .
d_call: .
cdr3_aa: CASSLIYEQYF
cdr3_nt: TGTGCCAGCAGTCTTATCTACGAGCAGTACTTC

j_call: TRBJ1-5
v_call: TRBV18
clone_size: .
d_call: .
cdr3_aa: CASSQGNNQPQHF
cdr3_nt: TGTGCCAGCTCCCAGGGAAACAATCAGCCCCAGCATTTT

j_call: TRBJ2-1
v_call: TRBV29-1
clone_size: .
d_call: .
cdr3_aa: CSVGAGYNEQFF
cdr3_nt: TGCAGCGTTGGGGCGGGATACAATGAGCAGTTCTTC

j_call: TRBJ2-7
v_call: TRBV28
clone_size: .
d_call: .
cdr3_aa: CASSSTGTQIPYEQYF
cdr3_nt: TGTGCCAGCAGTAGCACCGGGACTCAAATCCCCTACGAGCAGTACTTC

j_call: TRBJ1-1
v_call: TRBV25-1
clone_size: .
d_call: .
cdr3_aa: CASSESKILNTEAFF
cdr3_nt: TGTGCCAGCAGTGAATCTAAGATCCTGAACACTGAAGCTTTCTTT

j_call: TRBJ2-1
v_call: TRBV13
clone_size: few
d_call: TRBD1
cdr3_aa: CASSYRDRFVNEQFF
cdr3_nt: TGTGCCAGCAGCTACCGGGACAGATTTGTCAATGAGCAGTTCTTC

j_call: TRBJ2-7
v_call: TRBV28
clone_size: .
d_call: TRBD1
cdr3_aa: CASRSGQVVYEQYF
cdr3_nt: TGTGCCAGCAGGAGCGGACAGGTGGTATACGAGCAGTACTTC

j_call: TRBJ2-4
v_call: TRBV7-9
clone_size: .
d_call: .
cdr3_aa: CASSPMGGNIQYF
cdr3_nt: TGTGCCAGCAGCCCCATGGGGGGAAACATTCAGTACTTC

j_call: TRBJ2-6
v_call: TRBV28
clone_size: .
d_call: .
cdr3_aa: CASSFSSAVQEGVLTF
cdr3_nt: TGTGCCAGCAGTTTCTCGTCGGCGGTTCAAGAAGGGGTCCTGACTTTC

j_call: TRBJ2-7
v_call: TRBV2
clone_size: .
d_call: TRBD2
cdr3_aa: CASSPRTSGLYEQYF
cdr3_nt: TGTGCCAGCAGCCCCCGGACTAGCGGTCTCTACGAGCAGTACTTC

j_call: TRBJ1-5
v_call: TRBV2
clone_size: .
d_call: .
cdr3_aa: CASSQFQGSNQPQHF
cdr3_nt: TGTGCCAGCAGTCAGTTCCAGGGGAGCAATCAGCCCCAGCATTTT

j_call: TRBJ1-2
v_call: TRBV29-1
clone_size: .
d_call: .
cdr3_aa: CSVGDSGRYTF
cdr3_nt: TGCAGCGTGGGGGACTCGGGACGCTACACCTTC

j_call: TRBJ2-6
v_call: TRBV30
clone_size: .
d_call: .
cdr3_aa: CAWEMGANVLTF
cdr3_nt: TGTGCCTGGGAGATGGGGGCCAACGTCCTGACTTTC

j_call: TRBJ1-3
v_call: TRBV6-6
clone_size: .
d_call: .
cdr3_aa: CASSYSRGGSGNTIYF
cdr3_nt: TGTGCCAGCAGTTACTCGAGAGGGGGCTCTGGAAACACCATATATTTT

j_call: TRBJ2-3
v_call: TRBV6-5
clone_size: .
d_call: TRBD2
cdr3_aa: CASGRAGGADTQYF
cdr3_nt: TGTGCCAGCGGTAGAGCGGGAGGAGCAGATACGCAGTATTTT

j_call: TRBJ2-7
v_call: TRBV10-3
clone_size: .
d_call: .
cdr3_aa: CAISDRGFEQYF
cdr3_nt: TGTGCCATCAGTGATCGGGGTTTCGAGCAGTACTTC

j_call: TRBJ2-2
v_call: TRBV28
clone_size: .
d_call: .
cdr3_aa: CASSLLRGGTGELFF
cdr3_nt: TGTGCCAGCAGCCTACTTAGGGGTGGTACCGGGGAGCTGTTTTTT